These T cell receptor beta chains were read from a single sample in a study. TCRdb used MiXCR to reprocess the 5' RACE reads, holding one entry per CDR3 protein. The data hold 7,000 to 9,000 distinct CDR3 sequences, with around 28% observed a single time. Material for sequencing was naive CD4+ T cells sorted from a lymph node. The receptors originated from a female donor with breast cancer. Each CDR3 is given without its conserved first and last residue. Each record gives: V gene, J gene, CDR3 length, D gene, CDR3 protein. The D gene is left open where the match is weak.

V: TRBV6-6
J: TRBJ1-1
length: 11
D: TRBD1
CDR3: ASSRGPNTEAF

V: TRBV12-3/TRBV12-4
J: TRBJ1-2
length: 13
D: -
CDR3: ASSPLQGSSYGYT

V: TRBV20-1
J: TRBJ2-7
length: 10
D: -
CDR3: SARTDSYEQY

V: TRBV6-5
J: TRBJ1-5
length: 12
D: -
CDR3: ASSSDWRSPPQH

V: TRBV5-1
J: TRBJ2-1
length: 13
D: TRBD2
CDR3: ASSRGLERRNEQF

V: TRBV30
J: TRBJ1-5
length: 13
D: -
CDR3: AWRAFEGSNQPQH

V: TRBV20-1
J: TRBJ2-7
length: 12
D: -
CDR3: SAKKGTAGYGQY

V: TRBV4-1
J: TRBJ1-6
length: 11
D: -
CDR3: ANSQSWNSPLH

V: TRBV6-5
J: TRBJ2-5
length: 14
D: TRBD1
CDR3: ACSFRTGGSQETQY

V: TRBV5-1
J: TRBJ1-5
length: 13
D: -
CDR3: ASSLQKGGNQPQH

V: TRBV7-6
J: TRBJ2-2
length: 13
D: -
CDR3: ASRPTSQTTGELF

V: TRBV7-6
J: TRBJ2-1
length: 13
D: -
CDR3: ASTPSGSGYNEQF

V: TRBV16
J: TRBJ1-2
length: 12
D: -
CDR3: ASSFQLGRNGYT

V: TRBV20-1
J: TRBJ2-1
length: 15
D: TRBD2
CDR3: SAFYLAGLSSYNEQF